The clone carrying this T cell receptor beta chain was seen more than once but under ten times. The target antigen is unknown. These data originate in a study of CD8+ T cells in alopecia areata. Study-level findings and limits: Normal skin's resident alphabeta T cells are sequenced alongside lesional scalp T cells. Mice gave a clearer picture of TCR sharing than patients did, possibly for HLA-related reasons. Higher clonality than in normal scalp was seen in lesional scalp, especially alopecia totalis/universalis.

V was cut by 5 bases and J by 0 bases, with 13 bases left in between. Germline CDR1 and CDR2: SQVTM and ANQGSEA. This CDR3 region has 14 residues. Extraction and reverse transcription of RNA yielded cDNA as the sequencing template. Some clones are missing from TCRdb's copy, which holds only in-frame ones; the method was immunoSEQ multiplex PCR. The data hold roughly 150,000 clones, with 50% to 65% observed a single time. The V gene is TRBV29-1, the J gene TRBJ1-2; the D is unclear. What was sequenced was CD4+ T cells sorted from blood. The clonotype was recovered from a human donor in good health. Written as DNA, the CDR3 is TGCAGCGTTTCCCAAGGGAGAGCTAACTATGGCTACACCTTC. It is translated as CSVSQGRANYGYTF.